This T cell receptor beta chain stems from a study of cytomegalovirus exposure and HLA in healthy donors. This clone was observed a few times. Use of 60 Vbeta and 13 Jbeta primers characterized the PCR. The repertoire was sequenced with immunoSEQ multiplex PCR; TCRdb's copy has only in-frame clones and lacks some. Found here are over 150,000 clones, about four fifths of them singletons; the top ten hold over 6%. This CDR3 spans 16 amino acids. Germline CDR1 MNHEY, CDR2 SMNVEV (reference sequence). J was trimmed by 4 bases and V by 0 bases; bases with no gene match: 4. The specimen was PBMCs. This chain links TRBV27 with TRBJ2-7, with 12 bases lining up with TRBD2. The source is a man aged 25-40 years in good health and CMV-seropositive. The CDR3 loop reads CASSLSPTSGRYEQYF. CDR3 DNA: TGTGCCAGCAGTTTATCTCCGACTAGCGGGAGATACGAGCAGTACTTC.